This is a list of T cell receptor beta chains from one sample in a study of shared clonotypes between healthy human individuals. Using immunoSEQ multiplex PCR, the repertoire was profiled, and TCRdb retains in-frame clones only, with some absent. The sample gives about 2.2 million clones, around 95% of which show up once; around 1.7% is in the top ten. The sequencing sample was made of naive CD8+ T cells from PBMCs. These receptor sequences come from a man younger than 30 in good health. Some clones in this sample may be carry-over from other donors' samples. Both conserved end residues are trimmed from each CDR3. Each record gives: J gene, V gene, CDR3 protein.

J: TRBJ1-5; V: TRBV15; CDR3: ATRDSNQPQH
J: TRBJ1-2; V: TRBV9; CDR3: ASSANRDSNYGYT
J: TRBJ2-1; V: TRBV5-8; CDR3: ASSALAGADNEQF
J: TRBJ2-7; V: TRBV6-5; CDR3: ASSPGHNSGEQY
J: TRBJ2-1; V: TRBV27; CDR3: ASSSPETLNEQF
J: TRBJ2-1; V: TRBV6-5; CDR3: ASSIQSYNEQF
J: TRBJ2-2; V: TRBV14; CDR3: ASSWFGGELF
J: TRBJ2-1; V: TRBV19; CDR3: ASSSRTSGTTEQF
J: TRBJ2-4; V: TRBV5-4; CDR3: ASSGDRAQGALKY
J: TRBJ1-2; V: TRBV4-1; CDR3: ASSQDHPGGAFYLYGYT
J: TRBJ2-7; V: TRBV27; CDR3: ASSPGTGGFYEQY
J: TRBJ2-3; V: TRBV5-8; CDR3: ASSRSGSWVADTQY
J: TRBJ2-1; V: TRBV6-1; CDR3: ASSVGDRGHNEQF
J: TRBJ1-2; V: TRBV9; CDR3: ASKGTGEDANYGYT
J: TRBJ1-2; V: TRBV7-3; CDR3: ASSLTVGGNYGYT
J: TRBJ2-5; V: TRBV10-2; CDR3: ASTPGVAETQY
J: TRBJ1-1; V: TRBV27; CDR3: ASSLLPAGLNTEAF
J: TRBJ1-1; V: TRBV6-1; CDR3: ASSEGSEHTEAF
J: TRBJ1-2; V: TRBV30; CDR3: AWSEGLNYT
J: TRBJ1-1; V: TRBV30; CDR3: AWSVGYDTEAF
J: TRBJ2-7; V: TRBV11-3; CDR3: ASSTRVGQGAYEQY
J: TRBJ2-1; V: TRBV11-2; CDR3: ASSDWTSNEQF
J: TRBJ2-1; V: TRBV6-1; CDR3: ASSVSWGNEQF
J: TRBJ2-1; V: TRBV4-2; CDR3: ASSVYNEQF
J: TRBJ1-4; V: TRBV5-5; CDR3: ASSVGSLRLF
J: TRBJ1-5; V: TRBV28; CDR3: ASSSPNGAGEPQH
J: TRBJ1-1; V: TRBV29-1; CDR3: SVGAGLGMNTEAF
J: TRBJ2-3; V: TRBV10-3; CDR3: AISEEAGTQY
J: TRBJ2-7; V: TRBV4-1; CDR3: ASRPEGRYEQY
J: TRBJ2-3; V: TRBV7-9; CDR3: ASTRTSGMKTDTQY
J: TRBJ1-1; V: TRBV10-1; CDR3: ASSEGQYRTEAF
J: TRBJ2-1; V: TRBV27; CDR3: ASSQGTTYNEQF
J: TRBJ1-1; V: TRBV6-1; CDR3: ASSQGAEAF
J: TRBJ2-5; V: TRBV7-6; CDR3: ASSLEAEEGKETQY
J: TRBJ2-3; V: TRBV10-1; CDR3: ASSLRGSYTDTQY
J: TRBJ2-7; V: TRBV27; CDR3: ASSLFARRQRIYEQY
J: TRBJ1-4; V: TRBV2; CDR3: ASSLSGTANEKLF
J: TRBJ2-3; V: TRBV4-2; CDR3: ASSQDRASGSSDTQY
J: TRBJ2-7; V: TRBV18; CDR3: ASSPGNSYEQY
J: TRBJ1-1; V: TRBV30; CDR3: ACRVMNTEAF
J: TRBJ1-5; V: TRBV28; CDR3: ASSSHFPDREDQPQH
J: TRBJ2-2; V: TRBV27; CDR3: ASTTYRGLNTGELF
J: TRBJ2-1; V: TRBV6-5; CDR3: ASSYYGTRYNEQF